This entry concerns a single TCR beta chain. Its antigen target is currently unknown. Base-call qualities are not available, and no considerably larger clone is one nucleotide away. The data are from a study of cytomegalovirus exposure and HLA in healthy donors (dated by TCRdb to 2016 to 2017). Context from the whole study: An earlier analysis of roughly 500 of the donors reported roughly 270 Gb of sequence data and some 100 million unique TCR beta sequences from about 180 million T cells. Approximately 300 gigabases of sequencing data and approximately 85 million unique TCR sequences were included in an early release covering roughly 700 HLA-typed donors. Of the roughly 400 genotyped donors, roughly 80% fell in the genetic ancestry cluster associated with self-reported Caucasian donors. The study aimed to test whether signatures of past pathogen exposure could be identified by cataloging public T cell receptors. The study profiled the T cell repertoires of 500 to 800 subjects by immunosequencing and related them to cytomegalovirus serostatus. A separate validation cohort of roughly 130 different subjects was used in addition to the roughly 640-subject first cohort. To predict cytomegalovirus infection status, the study brought together high-throughput TCR immunosequencing, statistical association of individual TCRs with disease status, and machine learning. To study patterns of TCR occurrence, a later analysis re-analyzed previously published TCR beta repertoires from hundreds of donors and added high-resolution HLA genotyping. The later analysis used no new phenotypic data to find candidate immune exposures, relying instead on TCR beta sequences and their occurrence across donors. In an earlier analysis of roughly 540 of the donors, high-throughput TCR beta sequencing was used to judge whether each TCR beta V gene segment behaved as functional or pseudogenic. Donor age, sex, ethnicity and CMV serostatus were collected together with the repertoire data. Genome-wide SNP genotypes for about 65% of the 666 donors were used in a later genetic analysis, which treated that subset as a discovery cohort. Every discovery cohort repertoire had been produced on one sequencing platform. Both class I and class II loci were covered by HLA typing, at four-digit resolution. Typing coverage differed by locus: A, B, C, DRB1 and DQB1 were typed in roughly 629-640 donors, DQA1 in 522, DPA1 in over 600, and DPB1 in 450 to 480. Because of strong linkage in the cohort, five DR-DQ haplotypes were treated as single units for association and clustering. Among 300 to 500 genotyped donors of the cohort, an average of roughly 230,000 unique TCR beta nucleotide sequences was sequenced per donor, of which roughly 18% were non-productive. The paper as a whole reports these results and caveats: Immune exposure information for the cohort was limited to CMV serostatus. Cytomegalovirus status was reported to be diagnosed by the classifier with high specificity and sensitivity in both the original and validation cohorts. The presence/absence analyses assumed that sequencing depth was roughly uniform across donors, and that assumption may not be true. Correlated functional status among segregating V segments might reflect linkage disequilibrium, but an unknown experimental factor could not be ruled out. A further reported finding was that TCR beta sequences accurately predicted the HLA-A and HLA-B alleles for most subjects in the first cohort. In the study, some 160 TCR beta chains were listed as associated with cytomegalovirus. In an earlier analysis of some 550 of the donors, most TCR beta V segments were observed in productive rearrangements about 87% or about 30% of the time, broadly matching IMGT annotations. In a later genetic analysis, a missense DCLRE1C variant was associated with V-gene and J-gene trimming of TCR beta chains, and the association was replicated in an independent cohort. Some IMGT-functional V segments, including TRBV6-2 and TRBV6-3, could not be distinguished by the 87-base-pair reads and were therefore excluded. Most TCR sequences were seen in very few donors, while some public TCRs were found in many individuals. According to a later analysis, parvovirus B19, influenza, CMV and Epstein-Barr virus appeared linked to several top co-occurrence clusters. It was suggested by the authors that the approach could potentially be generalized to other disease states and immunological phenotypes. The earlier analysis of almost 600 of the donors excluded some 15 rarely observed V segments, including chromosome 9 orphons, because counts were too low. A later analysis associated 16,951 TCR beta sequences with specific HLA alleles at a false discovery rate of 0.05. A later analysis found that HLA-associated TCR beta chains were more clonally expanded and had lower generation probabilities than equally common non-associated chains. In vitro tests confirmed that three of the cytomegalovirus-associated TCR beta chains recognize cytomegalovirus antigens. Assigning TCR associations to individual alleles was difficult when HLA alleles, especially DR and DQ, strongly co-occurred. The sequencing pipeline was judged likely to have produced a cluster of highly shared sequence variants as a technical artifact. Compared with the approximately 670-donor mean, donors in an Asian-associated ancestry cluster had fewer N-insertions in productive TCRs, according to a later genetic analysis. According to a later analysis, most CMV-associated TCR beta chains appeared to be HLA-restricted, and the HLA associations seemed to be driven largely by CMV exposure. Because HLA typing was missing for some donors at each locus, association tests included only the typed subset. In a later analysis, the rate of TCR association differed among HLA loci, with DRB1 alleles having the most associated TCRs and HLA-C alleles having the fewest. In this cohort, only TCR beta chains were sequenced, and detectable features were limited by the absence of alpha or paired-chain data.

The cohort was made up of several hundred healthy bone marrow donors. Cohort members were all nominally healthy when sampled, although unrecorded immune exposures were likely present. The donor was CMV seropositive and was included in the group of 290 or so seropositive cohort members. A peripheral blood sample was provided by each donor, and peripheral blood mononuclear cells were used for TCR beta sequencing. Genomic DNA was extracted from the blood cell samples with the Qiagen DNeasy Blood Extraction Kit. Libraries were constructed by the immunoSEQ multiplex PCR assay. The multiplex PCR relied on a mix of 60 forward primers for TCR Vbeta segments and 13 reverse primers for TCR Jbeta segments. The CDR3 region of rearranged TCR beta genes was amplified from genomic DNA by a multiplex PCR assay. The Illumina HiSeq System was used to sequence the amplified TCR beta libraries as 87-base-pair reads. The authors processed their data as follows. A later analysis counted 65 million to 90 million unique TCR beta chains across the 600 to 850 repertoires, and roughly 10 million of these chains were shared by at least two donors. Raw reads were error-corrected and collapsed into unique sequences with a nearest-neighbor algorithm that merged closely related sequences to remove PCR and sequencing errors. To assign V, D and J gene segments, CDR3 sequences were aligned to IMGT reference sequences. For a sequence to be retained, at least a six-nucleotide match to both a V gene segment and a J gene segment was required. Rearrangements were classified as productive when the CDR3 lacked stop codons and remained in frame with V and J, and all other rearrangements were classified as non-productive. CDR3 was defined by IMGT convention, running from the second conserved V-encoded cysteine to the conserved J-encoded phenylalanine. Sequences without an unambiguous match to a single V gene segment were excluded from the earlier analysis of 587 of the donors. In an earlier analysis of some 590 of the donors, a V segment was called functional when productive rearrangements were above 56.7%, and segregating when the standard deviation between donors exceeded 5%. To diagnose cytomegalovirus status from the catalog of TCR beta chain sequences, a statistical classification framework was built. A later analysis assigned V and J genes by comparing TCR nucleotide sequences with IMGT/GENE-DB human TR gene sequences. In a later analysis, CDR3 sequences and most-parsimonious VDJ recombination scenarios were assigned using the TCRdist pipeline. In a later analysis, every TCR beta chain was defined by the combination of its CDR3 amino acid sequence and its V-gene family, and reads without a unique V-gene family were dropped. A later analysis removed 592 highly shared, low-generation-probability nucleotide sequences to deal with suspected cross-contamination and a sequencing artifact. In a later analysis, a clonal expansion index for each public chain was calculated from normalized within-repertoire ranks of inferred template counts. In a later analysis, generation probabilities were computed using a VDJ recombination model fitted to out-of-frame rearrangements, and the results were checked against IGoR. In a later analysis, TCR-TCR, TCR-HLA and TCR-CMV co-occurrence was scored with hypergeometric tests, and a repertoire-size bias correction was applied to TCR pairs. To estimate false discovery rates, a later analysis permuted the HLA or CMV assignments 20 times. A later analysis grouped co-occurring TCRs with DBSCAN, adding TCRdist sequence similarity when clustering within HLA-allele-positive subsets. Repertoires with fewer than 30,000 or more than 120,000 public chains were left out of co-occurrence clustering, as were about 5 repertoires with anomalous nucleotide sharing. This immuneACCESS table, as held by TCRdb, lists in-frame sequences with V and J called but not all clones. Of the missing ones, under half trace to an unresolved V gene in checked studies; the others have no known cause. From that table come the V and J calls and clone size; the DNA was used to work out D and trimming. For this sample there are around 150,000 clones; 75% to 90% appear just once. Approximately 1% of the sample is taken by the ten largest.

Trimming takes 4 bases from V and 5 bases from J, and the germline ends sit 20 bases apart. The germline V gene sets CDR1 to MRHNA and CDR2 to SNTAGT. Including the terminal cysteine and phenylalanine, the CDR3 comprises 17 residues. Just the 51-base CDR3 DNA is kept, in frame starting at base 1. The sequence was collected from a girl aged 2-10 years in good health and CMV-seropositive. The sequencing input was PBMCs. Rearrangement joined TRBV6-4 to TRBJ2-2; the D gene is possibly TRBD2, with 6 bases matching. This receptor has the CDR3 CASSVGTHLYETGELFF. The nucleotide sequence is given as TGTGCCAGCAGTGTTGGGACTCATCTTTATGAAACCGGGGAGCTGTTTTTT.